The following is a T cell receptor (beta chain) sequence with its context. This entry comes from a study of blood T cell repertoires in COVID-19. Background on the study: PBMCs, B-cell-depleted T cells, or T cells were the source of the cDNA or gDNA that made up the material.

The repertoire was sequenced with immunoSEQ multiplex PCR; TCRdb's copy has only in-frame clones and lacks some. The sample shows about 430,000 clones, 88% of them seen only once. The cohort comprised adults aged roughly 18 to 90 years residing in approximately 25 US areas. Donors were grouped by their self-reported clinical history. CDR1 is MDHEN and CDR2 is SYDVKM in the germline V gene. This CDR3 has 17 residues. The V gene end was trimmed by 1 base and the J gene end by 5 bases; junction bases not matched to a gene: 5. This chain links TRBV28 with TRBJ2-1; TRBD2 aligns across 13 bases. This sequence was found in a woman younger than 35 who had been exposed to COVID-19. The specimen was PBMCs or T cells enriched from blood (not recorded which). The DNA of the CDR3 is TGTGCCAGCAGTTTATTACTAGCGGGAGGGGAAAACAATGAGCAGTTCTTC. It encodes CASSLLLAGGENNEQFF.